This T cell receptor (beta chain) is drawn from a study of regulatory dendritic cells for organ transplantation. Study information: Regulatory dendritic cells came from monocytes given vitamin D3 and IL-10. General study findings and limits: Memory CD8+ clonal expansion seemed more limited with regulatory than mature dendritic cells. Alloreactive memory CD8+ T cell pools varied considerably between individuals.

To note about this clone: The antigen is undetermined.

The V gene end was trimmed by 3 bases and the J gene end by 5 bases; junction bases not matched to a gene: 4. This CDR3 has 14 residues. CDR1 is SGDLS, CDR2 YYNGEE, per germline. CFSE-labeled sorted T cells met regulatory or mature dendritic cells for about five days. Profiled with immunoSEQ multiplex PCR; TCRdb holds only in-frame clones, not every one. The sample shows about 5,400 clones, approximately 74% of them seen only once. The J gene is TRBJ2-7, the V gene TRBV9; 11 nucleotides agree with TRBD2. The sequence was obtained from a human donor in good health. The source material was memory CD8+ T cells from blood cultured with regulatory dendritic cells. Subset of the sample: CD45RO+ memory T cells. CDR3 DNA: TGTGCCAGCAGCGATACTAGCGGGAGCCACGAGCAGTACTTC. This gives the protein CASSDTSGSHEQYF.